This T cell receptor beta chain was sequenced in a study of spatial heterogeneity in lung cancer. Findings of the study overall: Tumoral mutation counts were tracked by counts of expanded intratumoral alpha and beta TCRs. The estimated TCR-seq coverage of tumor T cells amounted to approximately 7% when looking at alpha chains and about 12% when looking at beta chains.

The CDR3 length is 15 residues. Germline lookup yields CDR1 LGHNA and CDR2 YNFKEQ. V was pared by 0 bases and J by 3 bases, with 12 bases between. Time point indicated: sample taken at primary tumor resection. The donor population consisted of 72 patients with untreated, early-stage non-small cell lung cancer. Whole RNA obtained from tumor, nontumor lung or frozen PBMC underwent sequencing without sorting. This clonotype was seen ten or more times. The target antigen is unknown. The library was designed around alpha chains, so this beta chain is a stray read whose abundance carries little weight. Every TCR cDNA molecule bore its own unique molecular identifier. TCRdb recomputed calls from the 5' RACE reads with MiXCR, one row per CDR3 protein. The table includes around 20,000 distinct CDR3 sequences, 9.5% to 10% detected once.

This rearrangement joins TRBV4-2 to TRBJ2-7; weak D call: TRBD1 (6 bases). The sequencing here drew on lung tumor tissue, taken at surgery. The TCR originated in a female donor with early-stage non-small cell lung cancer. This CDR3 is CASSQDRQGYYEQYF. The CDR3, as DNA: TGTGCCAGCAGCCAAGATCGGCAGGGGTACTACGAGCAGTACTTC.